The T cell receptor (beta chain) described here comes from a study of cytomegalovirus exposure and HLA in healthy donors. The CDR3 is 13 residues long. The germline V and J ends were trimmed by 5 bases and 6 bases, with 14 bases remaining between them. Germline V CDR1 and CDR2: SNHLY, FYNNEI. PCR primers comprised 60 Vbeta and 13 Jbeta primers. TCRdb keeps only in-frame clones here, not all; method: immunoSEQ multiplex PCR. The data show 140,000 to 150,000 clones, about 82% seen once. The donors (healthy individuals) were bone marrow donors. Sequenced input: PBMCs. The rearrangement joins TRBV2 to TRBJ2-7; maybe TRBD2 (5 bases). The sequence was obtained from a woman in her forties in good health and CMV-seropositive. The CDR3 DNA reads as TGTGCCAGCAGTTTTGGGTCTAGCCGCGAGCAGTACTTC. The encoded protein is CASSFGSSREQYF.